What follows are 9 T cell receptor beta chains derived from one specimen sequenced in a study of OX40 agonist ivuxolimab in advanced cancers. Method: immunoSEQ multiplex PCR; TCRdb's copy keeps in-frame clones and lacks some. Of roughly 48,000 clones in the sample, around nine tenths were seen once. The specimen comprised CD4+ or CD8+ T cells sorted from blood, sampled in a trial of the OX40 agonist ivuxolimab. These TCRs come from an adult with an advanced solid tumor such as melanoma, head and neck, liver or kidney cancer.

The genes are TRBV20-1 and TRBJ2-7; D is unclear. Trimming removed 3 bases from V and 5 bases from J, with 8 bases in between. There are 11 residues in the CDR3. Germline-derived CDR1 and CDR2 are DFQATT and SNEGSKA (reference sequence). CDR3 protein: CSASRGDEQYF. The CDR3 DNA reads as TGCAGTGCTAGTCGTGGCGACGAGCAGTACTTC.

The chain carries TRBV13 and TRBJ2-7, with TRBD1 matching 8 bases. CDR1 and CDR2 from the germline V gene are PRHDT and FYEKMQ (reference sequence). Trimming cost V 4 bases and J 3 bases; bases outside gene matches: 8. The CDR3 length is 15 residues. CDR3 sequence (DNA): TGTGCCAGCAGCTCCCGACGGACAGGGCTCTACGAGCAGTACTTC. Encoded protein: CASSSRRTGLYEQYF.

The CDR3 DNA is TGTGCCAGTGGTCAGGGGCTATACGAGCAGTACTTC. Its translation: CASGQGLYEQYF. The chain uses TRBV19 and TRBJ2-7, with TRBD1 as a possible D gene (6 bases). Germline CDR1 and CDR2: LNHDA and SQIVND (reference sequence). The CDR3 loop spans 12 amino acids. Deletions cut 8 bases from V and 4 bases from J, with 12 bases between.

This chain joins TRBV6-6 and TRBJ2-1, with D tentatively TRBD1 or TRBD2 (5 bases each). Trimming took off 7 bases at V and 2 bases at J, with 12 bases between the two ends. CDR1 is MNHNY, CDR2 SVGAGI, per germline (reference sequence). This CDR3 has 14 amino acids. CDR3 sequence: CASTGTQTYNEQFF. CDR3 DNA: TGTGCCAGCACTGGGACGCAGACCTACAATGAGCAGTTCTTC.

The DNA for the CDR3 is TGTGCCAGCAGTGGGCGGTGGGCCCGACAGCCCCAGCATTTT. It specifies CASSGRWARQPQHF. The chain joins TRBV6-1 to TRBJ1-5; D is uncertain. Germline V gives CDR1 MNHNS, CDR2 SASEGT. CDR3 length: 14 amino acids. V lost 4 bases and J lost 7, with 14 bases in between.

The genes are TRBV6-5 and TRBJ2-5; D ambiguous. V was cut by 0 bases and J by 5 bases, with 10 bases left in between. Germline V lookup: CDR1 MNHEY, CDR2 SVGAGI. The CDR3 covers 14 residues. CDR3 in DNA: TGTGCCAGCAGTTACTCTCCTAGGACCGAGACCCAGTACTTC. Its protein product is CASSYSPRTETQYF.

The V gene is TRBV7-9, the J gene TRBJ2-7, with D possibly TRBD1 on 6 matching bases. The CDR3 sequence is 13 residues long. V was pared by 4 bases and J by 5 bases, with 12 bases between. Germline V gives CDR1 SEHNR, CDR2 FQNEAQ (reference sequence). The CDR3 DNA follows: TGTGCCAGCAGCTCAGGGGTCTCTAACGAGCAGTACTTC. Its protein product is CASSSGVSNEQYF.

This clone qualifies as medium-sized. CDR3 loop: CSASHTGEAFF. CDR3 in DNA: TGCAGTGCTTCACACACGGGGGAAGCTTTCTTT. The chain employs TRBV20-1 and TRBJ1-1; no definite D call. The V end was cut by 5 bases, the J end by 8 bases, with 12 bases between. The CDR3 is 11 residues long. CDR1 and CDR2 (germline): DFQATT, SNEGSKA (reference sequence).

The V gene is TRBV18, the J gene TRBJ1-1, with a possible D match to TRBD1 (5 bases). Trimming shortened V by 1 base and J by 0 bases, and 6 bases separated the two germline ends. This CDR3 contains 14 residues. The germline V gene encodes CDR1 KGHSH and CDR2 LQKENI. CDR3 sequence (DNA): TGTGCCAGCTCACCACAGGACATGAACACTGAAGCTTTCTTT. This gives the protein CASSPQDMNTEAFF.